Listed here is a single T cell receptor beta chain. This sample stems from a study of T-cell reconstitution after alpha-beta-depleted transplantation in children. During its preparation, the TCRbeta library received unique molecular identifiers. TCRdb re-called the PCR reads through MiXCR, storing one row per CDR3 protein. Of some 490,000 distinct CDR3 sequences listed, roughly an eighth were seen once; the top ten hold around 5.6%. The TCR originated in a human donor who donated a stem cell graft to a child with combined immunodeficiency. The sample here was PBMCs from the stem cell graft donor, taken from the stem cell graft.

Written as DNA, the CDR3 is TGCGCCAGCAGCTCGTGGACGGAAATCAATGAGCAGTTCTTC. As protein: CASSSWTEINEQFF. The chain uses TRBV5-1 and TRBJ2-1; D is unclear. This CDR3 has 14 residues. CDR1 is SGHRS and CDR2 is YFSETQ in the germline V gene. The V gene lost 3 bases and the J gene lost 6 bases, with 13 bases spanning the gap.